This record covers a single T cell receptor beta chain. Its antigen is currently unknown. The CDR3 is 13 residues long. Germline V gene lookup returns CDR1 DFQATT and CDR2 SNEGSKA (reference sequence). The ends were cut back, 0 bases at V and 8 bases at J, with 10 bases in the middle. The sample originates from a study of post-analysis software for immune sequencing data. Study information: The disease courses spanned relapsing-remitting, secondary progressive and progressive-relapsing forms of multiple sclerosis.

General study findings and limits: Five or six TRBV segments, including TRBV5-6, TRBV5-1 and TRBV20-1, were more frequent in patients than controls.

The library was made from cDNA and included unique molecular identifiers. TCRdb recomputed calls from the PCR reads with MiXCR, one row per CDR3 protein. The sample gives hundreds of thousands of distinct CDR3 sequences, roughly 29% of which show up once; around 0.56% is in the top ten. The sample was blood. The chain has TRBV20-1 and TRBJ1-4, with D possibly matching TRBD1 (6 bases). The sequence derives from a girl aged 5-17 years with multiple sclerosis. In nucleotides, the CDR3 is TGCAGTGCTAGAGATGGGGGCAGGGAAAAACTGTTTTTT. Protein product: CSARDGGREKLFF.